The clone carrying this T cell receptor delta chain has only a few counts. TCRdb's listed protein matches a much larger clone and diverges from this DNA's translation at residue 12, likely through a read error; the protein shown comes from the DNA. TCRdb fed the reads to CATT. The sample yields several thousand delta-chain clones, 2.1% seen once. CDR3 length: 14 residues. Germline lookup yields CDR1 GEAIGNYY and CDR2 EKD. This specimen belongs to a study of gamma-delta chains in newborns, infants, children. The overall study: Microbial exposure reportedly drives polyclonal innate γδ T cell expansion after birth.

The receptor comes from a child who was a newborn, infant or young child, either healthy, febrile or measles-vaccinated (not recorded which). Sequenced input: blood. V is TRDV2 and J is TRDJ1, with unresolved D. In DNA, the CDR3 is TGTGCCTGTGACACCGGAGGGAACACCGATAAACCCATCTTT. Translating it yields CACDTGGNTDKPIF.